This TCR beta chain appears in the sequencing data of a study of cytomegalovirus exposure and HLA in healthy donors. PCR employed 60 Vbeta and 13 Jbeta primers. This table comes from immunoSEQ multiplex PCR, and its TCRdb copy is limited to in-frame clones, with some not included. The sample shows 150,000 to 200,000 clones, over 60% of them seen only once. Germline values: CDR1 MGHDK, CDR2 SYGVNS. The length of the CDR3 is 13 residues. Deletions cut 4 bases from V and 3 bases from J, with 7 bases between. Sequencing used PBMCs. V and J are TRBV25-1 and TRBJ2-1; D gene uncertain. The TCR was taken from a man in his forties or fifties in good health and CMV-seronegative. The CDR3, as DNA: TGTGCCAGCAGTGGTAAATTCTACAATGAGCAGTTCTTC. This translates into CASSGKFYNEQFF. Together with reference TRBV25-1 and TRBJ2-1, the CDR3 gives the full variable domain: EADIYQTPRYLVIGTGKKITLECSQTMGHDKMYWYQQDPGMELHLIHYSYGVNSTEKGDLSSESTVSRIRTEHFPLTLESARPSHTSQYLCASSGKFYNEQFFGPGTRLTVL.